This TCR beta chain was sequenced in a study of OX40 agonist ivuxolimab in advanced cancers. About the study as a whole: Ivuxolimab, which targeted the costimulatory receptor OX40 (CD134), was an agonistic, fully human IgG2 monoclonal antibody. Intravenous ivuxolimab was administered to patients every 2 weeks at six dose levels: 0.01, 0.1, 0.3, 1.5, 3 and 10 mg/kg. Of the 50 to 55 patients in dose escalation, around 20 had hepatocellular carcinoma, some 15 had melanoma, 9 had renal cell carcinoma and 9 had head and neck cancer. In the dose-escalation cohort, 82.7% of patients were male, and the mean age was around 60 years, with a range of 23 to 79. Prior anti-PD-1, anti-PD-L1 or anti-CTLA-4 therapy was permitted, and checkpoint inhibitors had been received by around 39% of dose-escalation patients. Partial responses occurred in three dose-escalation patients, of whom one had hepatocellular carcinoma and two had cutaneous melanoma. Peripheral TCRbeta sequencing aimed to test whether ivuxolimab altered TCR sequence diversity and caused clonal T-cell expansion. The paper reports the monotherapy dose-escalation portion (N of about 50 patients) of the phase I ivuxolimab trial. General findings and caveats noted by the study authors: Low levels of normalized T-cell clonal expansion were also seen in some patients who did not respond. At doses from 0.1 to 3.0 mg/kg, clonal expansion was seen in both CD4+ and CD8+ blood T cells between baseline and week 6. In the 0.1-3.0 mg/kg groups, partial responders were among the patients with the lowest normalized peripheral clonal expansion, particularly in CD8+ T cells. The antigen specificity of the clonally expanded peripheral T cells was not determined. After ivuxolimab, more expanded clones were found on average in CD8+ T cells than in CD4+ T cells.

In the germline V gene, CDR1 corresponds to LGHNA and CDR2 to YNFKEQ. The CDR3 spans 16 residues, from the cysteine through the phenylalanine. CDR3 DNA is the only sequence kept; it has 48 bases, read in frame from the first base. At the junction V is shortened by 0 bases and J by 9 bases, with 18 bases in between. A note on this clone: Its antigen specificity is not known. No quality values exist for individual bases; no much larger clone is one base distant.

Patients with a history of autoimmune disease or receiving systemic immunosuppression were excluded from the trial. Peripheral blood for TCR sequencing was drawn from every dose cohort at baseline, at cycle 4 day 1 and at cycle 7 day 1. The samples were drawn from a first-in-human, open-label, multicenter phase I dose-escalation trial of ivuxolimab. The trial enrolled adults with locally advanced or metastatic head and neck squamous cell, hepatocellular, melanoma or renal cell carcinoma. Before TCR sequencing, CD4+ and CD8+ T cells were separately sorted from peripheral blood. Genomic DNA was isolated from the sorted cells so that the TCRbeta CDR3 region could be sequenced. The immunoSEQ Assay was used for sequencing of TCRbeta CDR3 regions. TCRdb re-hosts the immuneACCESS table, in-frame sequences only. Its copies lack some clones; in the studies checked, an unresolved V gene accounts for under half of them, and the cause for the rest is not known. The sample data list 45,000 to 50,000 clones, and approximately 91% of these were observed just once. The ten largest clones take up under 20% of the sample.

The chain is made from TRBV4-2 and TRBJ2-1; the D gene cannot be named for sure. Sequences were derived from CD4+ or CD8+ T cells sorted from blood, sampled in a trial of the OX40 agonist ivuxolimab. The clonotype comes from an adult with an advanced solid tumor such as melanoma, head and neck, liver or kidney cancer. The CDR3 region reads CASSQESPPSFREQFF. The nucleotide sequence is TGTGCCAGCAGCCAAGAAAGTCCCCCCTCTTTTCGTGAGCAGTTCTTC.